The 4 T cell receptor beta chains presented below share a single source sample, sequenced in a study of long-term antiretroviral therapy in people with HIV. The assay, immunoSEQ v3.0, was run at survey level. Using immunoSEQ multiplex PCR, the repertoire was profiled, and TCRdb retains in-frame clones only, with some absent. The data show tens of thousands of clones, 85% seen once. Sequenced here: unsorted PBMCs, sampled 2.3 years after starting antiretroviral therapy. All receptors derive from a man between 40 and 49 years old with HIV.

V gene TRBV5-1 combines with J gene TRBJ1-2; the D gene is possibly TRBD1 (5 bases). Germline CDR1 and CDR2: SGHRS and YFSETQ. Trimming left V 10 bases short and J 3 bases short, with 10 bases between. The CDR3 spans 11 residues. This chain's CDR3 is CAQRGDYGYTF. CDR3 nucleotide sequence: TGCGCCCAACGGGGGGACTATGGCTACACCTTC.

This sequence joins TRBV5-6 and TRBJ2-1; 8 bases fit TRBD2. Germline CDR1 is SGHDT and CDR2 is YYEEEE. Germline trimming cut 4 bases from V and 6 bases from J; bases unmatched to any gene: 6. This CDR3 contains 14 residues. CDR3 DNA: TGTGCCAGCAGCAGGAGCGGGAGTCCCAATGAGCAGTTCTTC. This sequence encodes CASSRSGSPNEQFF. Supplemented by reference TRBV5-6 and TRBJ2-1, the full variable domain reads DAGVTQSPTHLIKTRGQQVTLRCSPKSGHDTVSWYQQALGQGPQFIFQYYEEEERQRGNFPDRFSGHQFPNYSSELNVNALLLGDSALYLCASSRSGSPNEQFFGPGTRLTVL.

The chain is built from TRBV5-1 and TRBJ2-3, with a weak D call TRBD2 (7 bases). Germline CDR1 reads SGHRS; CDR2 reads YFSETQ. Trimming pared 1 base from V and 4 bases from J, leaving 16 bases between. This CDR3 region has 16 residues. Written as DNA, the CDR3 is TGCGCCAGCAGCTTGATGGGGGGGGGCGGCGCAGATACGCAGTATTTT. Its protein is CASSLMGGGGADTQYF. The whole variable domain, remainder taken from reference TRBV5-1 and TRBJ2-3, is KAGVTQTPRYLIKTRGQQVTLSCSPISGHRSVSWYQQTPGQGLQFLFEYFSETQRNKGNFPGRFSGRQFSNSRSEMNVSTLELGDSALYLCASSLMGGGGADTQYFGPGTRLTVL.

This clone was seen only a few times. The J gene is TRBJ1-1, the V gene TRBV6-5; 7 nucleotides match TRBD1. This CDR3 region has 14 residues. Germline V lookup: CDR1 MNHEY, CDR2 SVGAGI. V shed 2 bases, J shed 3 bases, and the junction held 3 bases outside the gene matches. The CDR3 DNA sequence: TGTGCCAGCAGTTACACAGGGGCAGACACTGAAGCTTTCTTT. Protein sequence: CASSYTGADTEAFF.